The 15 T cell receptor beta chains below all came from one sample that was sequenced in a study of blood T cell repertoires in COVID-19 (TCRdb year 2020). Library prep was done by the immunoSEQ multiplex PCR assay. In its TCRdb copy, this immuneACCESS table keeps in-frame sequences only and misses some clones. Where compared with another copy, unresolved V genes explain less than half of these, and the others have no known cause. The sample yields around 360,000 clones; approximately 87% were counted once. The ten largest clones take up 10% of the sample. The specimen sequenced was peripheral blood. Receptors originate from a woman in her thirties with COVID-19, enrolled during active disease.

To note about this clone: Since a much larger clone is just one base distant, this may be a read error. J is TRBJ2-7 and V is TRBV6-2 or TRBV6-3, with a weak D call TRBD2 (6 bases). V shed 2 bases and J shed 5 bases, with 7 bases lying between them. The germline V gene has CDR1 MNHEY and CDR2 SVGEGT. The CDR3 is made up of 12 amino acids. The CDR3 loop is CASSYRGNEQYF. The DNA of the CDR3 is TGTGCCAGCAGTTACCGGGGGAACGAGCAGTACTTC.

The V call is TRBV4-2, the J call TRBJ2-7; 7 bases are shared with TRBD2. Germline assignment: CDR1 LGHNA and CDR2 YNFKEQ. The CDR3 totals 16 residues. The ends lost 4 bases at V and 6 bases at J; junction bases unmatched: 15. The CDR3 loop is CASSPFLEGGPREQYF. DNA of the CDR3: TGTGCCAGCAGCCCGTTTCTGGAGGGAGGGCCCCGCGAGCAGTACTTC.

The rearrangement links TRBV19 to TRBJ2-1; 10 nucleotides agree with TRBD2. Losses at the gene ends were 1 base for V and 3 bases for J; bases not matched to a gene: 3. This CDR3 spans 16 amino acids. The V gene's germline CDR1 is LNHDA and CDR2 SQIVND (reference sequence). The CDR3 sequence is CASSIGLAGVYNEQFF. The CDR3 DNA reads TGTGCCAGTAGTATAGGGCTAGCGGGAGTCTACAATGAGCAGTTCTTC.

The genes are TRBV5-1 and TRBJ2-5; 11 nucleotides line up with TRBD2. The CDR3 has 15 amino acids. Germline CDR1 SGHRS, CDR2 YFSETQ. The junction had 6 bases not matched to a gene; V was cut back by 4 bases and J by 4 bases. CDR3 bases: TGCGCCAGCAGCCAAACTAGCGGGAGCGGAGAGACCCAGTACTTC. Protein: CASSQTSGSGETQYF.

DNA for the CDR3: TGTGCCAGTAGTGACCCCGGGACAGCACAAGAGACCCAGTACTTC. Residues: CASSDPGTAQETQYF. The chain combines TRBV19 with TRBJ2-5; 7 nucleotides agree with TRBD1. This CDR3 has 15 amino acids. In germline, CDR1 is LNHDA, CDR2 SQIVND (reference sequence). Trimming cost V 5 bases and J 2 bases; bases outside gene matches: 8.

The DNA for the CDR3 is TGTGCCTGGAGTGTAGGGGGCTCTGGGGCCAACGTCCTGACTTTC. Protein sequence: CAWSVGGSGANVLTF. The gene calls are TRBV30 and TRBJ2-6, with a tentative D call TRBD1 (6 bases). The length of the CDR3 is 15 residues. Germline V gene sequence: CDR1 GTSNPN, CDR2 SVGIG (reference sequence). V was pared by 0 bases and J by 0 bases, with 6 bases between.

This sequence joins TRBV14 and TRBJ2-7; a possible D gene is TRBD1 (6 bases). Trimming shortened V by 5 bases and J by 0 bases, and 11 bases separated the two germline ends. Germline loops: CDR1 SGHDN, CDR2 FVKESK. CDR3 size: 14 residues. The CDR3 reads CASSLTGPSYEQYF. The CDR3 coding sequence is TGTGCCAGCAGCTTGACAGGACCCTCCTACGAGCAGTACTTC.

The V gene is TRBV7-6, the J gene TRBJ1-1, with 7 bases matching TRBD1. Looked up from germline, CDR1 is SGHVS and CDR2 is FNYEAQ. J was trimmed by 3 bases and V by 0 bases; bases with no gene match: 4. There are 15 residues in the CDR3. CDR3 sequence reads: CASSLAQGGDTEAFF. The CDR3 DNA sequence: TGTGCCAGCAGCTTAGCGCAGGGGGGAGACACTGAAGCTTTCTTT.

This clone appeared a few times. V gene TRBV30 combines with J gene TRBJ2-2; TRBD2 matches at 8 bases. The J segment lost 0 bases and the V segment lost 5 bases, leaving 8 bases of the junction unmatched. The CDR3 spans 16 residues. Looked up from germline, CDR1 is GTSNPN and CDR2 is SVGIG (reference sequence). The DNA for the CDR3 is TGTGCCTGGCGAATTAGCGGGGTATCGAACACCGGGGAGCTGTTTTTT. Amino acid sequence: CAWRISGVSNTGELFF.

The chain uses TRBV4-1 and TRBJ2-2, with 7 bases identical to TRBD2. V lost 7 bases to trimming and J lost 4 bases; unmatched junction nucleotides: 3. CDR1 and CDR2 (germline): MGHRA, YSYEKL. CDR3 length equals 13 residues. The CDR3 DNA is TGCGCCAGCAAGCGGGAAGGCACCGGGGAGCTGTTTTTT. Its protein is CASKREGTGELFF.

In nucleotides, the CDR3 is TGTGCCAGCAGCCACCCGGGACTAGCGGGCAACGAGCAGTTCTTC. Its protein is CASSHPGLAGNEQFF. The chain employs TRBV3-1 (or the pseudogene TRBV3-2) and TRBJ2-1, with 12 bases identical to TRBD2. Germline V lookup: CDR1 LGHDT, CDR2 YNNKEL (reference sequence). The CDR3 runs 15 residues. The trim removed 3 bases at V and 10 bases at J, leaving 7 bases unmatched.

The chain carries TRBV28 and TRBJ2-5; TRBD1 matches at 7 bases. This CDR3 has 16 amino acids. V dropped 3 bases and J dropped 0; count of bases not matched to a gene: 7. Germline V gene lookup returns CDR1 MDHEN and CDR2 SYDVKM. The CDR3 here is CASSFSGTAYQETQYF. The CDR3 nucleotides read TGTGCCAGCAGTTTCTCGGGGACAGCGTACCAAGAGACCCAGTACTTC. Supplemented by reference TRBV28 and TRBJ2-5, the full variable domain reads DVKVTQSSRYLVKRTGEKVFLECVQDMDHENMFWYRQDPGLGLRLIYFSYDVKMKEKGDIPEGYSVSREKKERFSLILESASTNQTSMYLCASSFSGTAYQETQYFGPGTRLLVL.

The V and J genes are TRBV28 and TRBJ2-3; a possible D gene is TRBD1 (5 bases). The CDR3 covers 15 residues. The germline V gene has CDR1 MDHEN and CDR2 SYDVKM. V was pared by 6 bases and J by 3 bases, with 16 bases between. CDR3 nucleotides: TGTGCCAGCAGACTTGACAGTTTTGAGACAGATACGCAGTATTTT. Residues: CASRLDSFETDTQYF. The full variable domain, rest sourced from reference TRBV28 and TRBJ2-3, is DVKVTQSSRYLVKRTGEKVFLECVQDMDHENMFWYRQDPGLGLRLIYFSYDVKMKEKGDIPEGYSVSREKKERFSLILESASTNQTSMYLCASRLDSFETDTQYFGPGTRLTVL.

The chain is built from TRBV7-2 and TRBJ2-7, with D possibly being TRBD2 (6 bases). The germline gives CDR1 SGHTA, CDR2 FQGNSA. Between the trimmed V and J ends, which lost 3 bases and 2 bases, there was a span of 8 bases. This CDR3 contains 13 residues. The chain's CDR3 is CASSLWTTYEQYF. The CDR3 bases are TGTGCCAGCAGCTTGTGGACTACCTACGAGCAGTACTTC.

This sequence joins TRBV7-2 and TRBJ2-3; no clear D gene. The CDR3 spans 14 residues. CDR1 is SGHTA, CDR2 FQGNSA, per germline. Trimming shortened V by 4 bases and J by 7 bases, and 15 bases separated the two germline ends. The DNA of the CDR3 is TGTGCCAGCAGCTCTTCCTTATCGGGTAATACGCAGTATTTT. The encoded protein is CASSSSLSGNTQYF.